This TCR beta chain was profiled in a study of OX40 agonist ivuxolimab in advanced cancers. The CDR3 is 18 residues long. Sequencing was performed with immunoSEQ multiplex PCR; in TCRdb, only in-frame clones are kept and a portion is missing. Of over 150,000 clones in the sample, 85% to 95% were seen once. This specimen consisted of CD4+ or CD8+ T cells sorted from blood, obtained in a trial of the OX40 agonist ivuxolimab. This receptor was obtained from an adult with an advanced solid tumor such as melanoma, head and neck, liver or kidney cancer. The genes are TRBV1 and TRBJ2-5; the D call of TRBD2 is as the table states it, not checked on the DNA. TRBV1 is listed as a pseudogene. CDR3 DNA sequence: TGCACCAGCAGCCAAGATCGAGTGTTAGGACTAGCGGCCTCGGCCCAGTACTTC. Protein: CTSSQDRVLGLAASAQYF.